A single sample gave rise to the 31 T cell receptor beta chains below, sequenced in a study of identical twins. TCRdb independently ran MiXCR on the 5' RACE reads; one entry per CDR3 protein. The table shows roughly 1.6 million distinct CDR3 sequences, with roughly a third occurring only once. Input material: cord blood. Source of these receptors: a newborn girl in good health.

This clonotype was picked up many times. V usage is TRBV7-2 and J usage is TRBJ1-2; D might be TRBD1 (5 bases). CDR1 is SGHTA, CDR2 FQGNSA, per germline. The CDR3 totals 14 residues. The V and J ends lost 1 base and 5 bases respectively, with 11 bases between them. The chain's CDR3 is CASSLDRGSYGYTF. In nucleotides, the CDR3 is TGTGCCAGCAGCTTAGATAGGGGTAGTTATGGCTACACCTTC.

The chain uses TRBV20-1 and TRBJ2-7; possibly TRBD2 for D (7 bases). This CDR3 is 13 amino acids long. Germline lookup yields CDR1 DFQATT and CDR2 SNEGSKA (reference sequence). Trimming shortened V by 3 bases and J by 3 bases, and 12 bases separated the two germline ends. CDR3 loop: CSASRGAHYEQYF. For the CDR3, the DNA is TGCAGTGCTAGCCGGGGGGCACACTACGAGCAGTACTTC.

The chain employs TRBV27 and TRBJ1-6; D gene ambiguous. The CDR3 loop spans 13 amino acids. Germline CDR1 MNHEY, CDR2 SMNVEV (reference sequence). Trimming took 3 bases from V and 9 from J, leaving 9 bases between them. CDR3 sequence: CASSFIETSPLHF. The CDR3 DNA reads as TGTGCCAGCAGTTTCATCGAGACTTCACCCCTCCACTTT.

About this clonotype: This clone may be a read error of a much larger clone one base away. This chain joins TRBV20-1 and TRBJ2-3, with TRBD2 as a possible D gene (5 bases). This CDR3 is 13 amino acids long. CDR1 is DFQATT and CDR2 is SNEGSKA in the germline V gene (reference sequence). V was cut by 6 bases and J by 2 bases, with 12 bases left in between. The CDR3 DNA follows: TGCAGTGCCCGGAGGAAGTTCACAGATACGCAGTATTTT. Encoded protein: CSARRKFTDTQYF.

This chain connects TRBV20-1 to TRBJ2-2; 8 bases match TRBD2. The CDR3 extends over 16 amino acids. V gave up 1 base and J gave up 4 bases; unmatched junction bases: 8. From germline, CDR1 is DFQATT and CDR2 SNEGSKA (reference sequence). The CDR3 loop is CSARAAAGAVTGELFF. In DNA, the CDR3 is TGCAGTGCTAGAGCTGCAGCGGGGGCCGTCACCGGGGAGCTGTTTTTT.

The chain recombines TRBV7-2 with TRBJ2-7, with D possibly matching TRBD2 (5 bases). The CDR3 is 16 amino acids. V lost 4 bases and J 7 bases, leaving 23 bases between the germline ends. From germline, CDR1 is SGHTA and CDR2 FQGNSA. CDR3 region: CASSSPWPGDYNEQYF. DNA for the CDR3: TGTGCCAGCAGCTCCCCCTGGCCAGGTGACTACAATGAGCAGTACTTC.

The chain carries TRBV19 and TRBJ1-1; no clear D gene. The CDR3 runs 12 residues. CDR1 LNHDA and CDR2 SQIVND come from the germline V gene (reference sequence). V dropped 1 base and J dropped 4 bases, with 4 bases sitting between them. This CDR3 is CASSIAGTEAFF. In DNA, the CDR3 is TGTGCCAGTAGTATAGCAGGCACTGAAGCTTTCTTT. Full variable domain (missing parts from reference TRBV19 and TRBJ1-1): DGGITQSPKYLFRKEGQNVTLSCEQNLNHDAMYWYRQDPGQGLRLIYYSQIVNDFQKGDIAEGYSVSREKKESFPLTVTSAQKNPTAFYLCASSIAGTEAFFGQGTRLTVV.

This clonotype turned up a few times. For the CDR3, the DNA is TGCAGTGCTAGGGACGCCGGGACAGGGTACGAGCAGTACTTC. Its translation is CSARDAGTGYEQYF. V and J are TRBV20-1 and TRBJ2-7, with TRBD1 identical over 9 bases. The CDR3 sequence is 14 residues long. Germline CDR1 and CDR2: DFQATT and SNEGSKA (reference sequence). After removal of 3 bases from V and 4 bases from J, the junction contained 7 bases not matched to a gene.

This clonotype was found many times. The gene calls are TRBV21-1 and TRBJ2-1; the table's TRBD2 call for D was not verified on the DNA. TRBV21-1 is an annotated pseudogene. This CDR3 is built from 17 residues. CDR3 DNA sequence: TGTGCCAGCAGCAAAGGGGTTCTAGCGGGAGTAGACAATGAGCAGTTCTTC. Its protein product is CASSKGVLAGVDNEQFF.

This clonotype has just a few counts. The chain couples TRBV4-1 to TRBJ2-7; D might be TRBD2 (5 bases). Germline CDR1 and CDR2: MGHRA and YSYEKL. The germline V and J ends were trimmed by 1 base and 0 bases, with 7 bases remaining between them. CDR3 length: 14 residues. The CDR3 DNA reads TGCGCCAGCAGCCAAGCTGAGGGCTCCTACGAGCAGTACTTC. As protein: CASSQAEGSYEQYF.

This clonotype was seen a few times. This chain links TRBV24-1 with TRBJ2-7; 10 bases are shared with TRBD2. The V segment lost 10 bases and the J segment 4 bases; nucleotides outside the gene matches: 9. This CDR3 has 14 amino acids. Germline assignment: CDR1 KGHDR and CDR2 SFDVKD. CDR3 in DNA: TGTGCCACACAGGAGCGGGAGGGCCGATACGAGCAGTACTTC. It specifies CATQEREGRYEQYF.

There are many counts of this clonotype. J is TRBJ2-1 and V is TRBV4-1; D remains unclear. Trimming left V 4 bases short and J 1 base short, with 11 bases between. The CDR3 loop spans 15 amino acids. CDR1 and CDR2 (germline): MGHRA, YSYEKL. CDR3 residues: CASSPMPDSYNEQFF. CDR3 in DNA: TGCGCCAGCAGCCCGATGCCGGATTCCTACAATGAGCAGTTCTTC.

This clonotype has only a few counts. The genes are TRBV28 and TRBJ2-4; D might be TRBD1 (6 bases). CDR1 is MDHEN and CDR2 is SYDVKM in the germline V gene. With 5 bases removed from V and 8 bases from J, the gap between germline ends came to 16 bases. The CDR3 sequence is 14 residues long. CDR3 nucleotides: TGTGCCAGCAGTAAAACGGACAGTATGTACATTCAGTACTTC. Residues: CASSKTDSMYIQYF.

This clonotype was picked up a small number of times. This sequence joins TRBV5-1 and TRBJ2-3; 8 bases agree with TRBD2. The CDR3 length is 16 residues. The germline V gene has CDR1 SGHRS and CDR2 YFSETQ. J lost 2 bases, V lost 2 bases, and 7 bases had no gene match. CDR3: CASSFDGGATTDTQYF. The CDR3 DNA sequence: TGCGCCAGCAGCTTCGACGGGGGGGCAACCACAGATACGCAGTATTTT.

V is TRBV28 and J is TRBJ2-3; 13 bases agree with TRBD2. The CDR3 length is 16 residues. V was pared by 6 bases and J by 2 bases, with 5 bases of the junction left unmatched. From germline, CDR1 is MDHEN and CDR2 SYDVKM. Written as DNA, the CDR3 is TGTGCCAGCAGGCCGGGACTAGCGGGGCCCACAGATACGCAGTATTTT. It yields the protein CASRPGLAGPTDTQYF. Together with reference TRBV28 and TRBJ2-3, the CDR3 gives the full variable domain: DVKVTQSSRYLVKRTGEKVFLECVQDMDHENMFWYRQDPGLGLRLIYFSYDVKMKEKGDIPEGYSVSREKKERFSLILESASTNQTSMYLCASRPGLAGPTDTQYFGPGTRLTVL.

The chain couples TRBV9 to TRBJ1-1, with 12 bases matching TRBD1. The V gene's germline CDR1 is SGDLS and CDR2 YYNGEE. With V trimmed by 2 bases and J by 1 base, 6 bases remained unmatched. CDR3 length equals 17 residues. CDR3 nucleotides: TGTGCCAGCAGCGTTTTCCGGGACAGGGGGCAGAACACTGAAGCTTTCTTT. Translation gives CASSVFRDRGQNTEAFF.

There are a few counts of this clonotype. V usage is TRBV11-2 and J usage is TRBJ2-1; D may be TRBD1 or TRBD2 (7 bases each). This CDR3 has 16 residues. Germline CDR1 and CDR2: SGHAT and FQNNGV. V was shortened by 0 bases and J by 3 bases, with 12 bases between the two germline ends. In DNA form, the CDR3 reads TGTGCCAGCAGCTTAGAGGGCAGGGGGGGCTACAATGAGCAGTTCTTC. Its protein product is CASSLEGRGGYNEQFF. Drawing the rest from reference TRBV11-2 and TRBJ2-1, the complete variable domain is EAGVAQSPRYKIIEKRQSVAFWCNPISGHATLYWYQQILGQGPKLLIQFQNNGVVDDSQLPKDRFSAERLKGVDSTLKIQPAKLEDSAVYLCASSLEGRGGYNEQFFGPGTRLTVL.

Only a few counts were recorded for this clonotype. This chain links TRBV20-1 with TRBJ1-1; D is undetermined. In germline, CDR1 is DFQATT, CDR2 SNEGSKA (reference sequence). The CDR3 is made up of 12 amino acids. V was cut by 3 bases and J by 3 bases, with 8 bases left in between. The CDR3 loop reads CSASRWYTEAFF. For the CDR3, the DNA is TGCAGTGCTAGTAGGTGGTACACTGAAGCTTTCTTT.

The J gene is TRBJ2-4, the V gene TRBV20-1; 7 bases match TRBD2. Germline lookup yields CDR1 DFQATT and CDR2 SNEGSKA (reference sequence). This CDR3 comprises 15 residues. V lost 2 bases, J lost 3 bases, and 7 bases stayed unmatched. The CDR3 sequence: CSARPTGGGKNIQYF. Written as DNA, the CDR3 is TGCAGTGCTAGACCGACGGGGGGAGGCAAAAACATTCAGTACTTC.

This clonotype was counted only a few times. This sequence joins TRBV21-1 and TRBJ1-2. TRBV21-1 is designated a pseudogene. This CDR3 contains 15 residues. The CDR3 loop reads CASSKSVDVDYGYTF. DNA of the CDR3: TGTGCCAGCAGCAAATCCGTGGACGTTGACTATGGCTACACCTTC.

This clonotype has more than one count but fewer than ten. V is TRBV12-3 or TRBV12-4 and J is TRBJ2-3; D assignment may be TRBD1 or TRBD2 (5 bases each). The length of the CDR3 is 12 residues. The V and J ends lost 11 bases and 7 bases respectively, with 16 bases between them. The CDR3 region has the DNA TGTGCCTCTGTGGGGCCGGGGAATACGCAGTATTTT. This encodes CASVGPGNTQYF.

A remark on this clonotype: A single base separates this from a much larger clone, so it may be a read error. CDR3 sequence reads: CASSRNHQETQYF. For the CDR3, the DNA is TGCGCCAGCAGCCGAAACCACCAAGAGACCCAGTACTTC. V and J are TRBV5-1 and TRBJ2-5, with D hard to call. The CDR3 is 13 amino acids. From germline, CDR1 is SGHRS and CDR2 YFSETQ. V lost 4 bases to trimming and J lost 0 bases, with 7 bases between them. The full variable domain, completed using reference TRBV5-1 and TRBJ2-5, is KAGVTQTPRYLIKTRGQQVTLSCSPISGHRSVSWYQQTPGQGLQFLFEYFSETQRNKGNFPGRFSGRQFSNSRSEMNVSTLELGDSALYLCASSRNHQETQYFGPGTRLLVL.

V usage is TRBV6-1 and J usage is TRBJ1-5; no clear D gene. Germline values: CDR1 MNHNS, CDR2 SASEGT. This CDR3 is built from 16 residues. The V end lost 2 bases, the J end lost 0 bases, and 11 bases lay between the germline ends. This CDR3 reads CASSELGFPSNQPQHF. CDR3 coding DNA: TGTGCCAGCAGTGAATTGGGGTTTCCTAGCAATCAGCCCCAGCATTTT.

This clonotype was observed a handful of times. CDR3 DNA sequence: TGTGCCAGCAGCCAAGAAAACGGGGTTGGCTACACCTTC. Translation gives CASSQENGVGYTF. The chain couples TRBV3-1 to TRBJ1-2; D not certain. Germline lookup yields CDR1 LGHDT and CDR2 YNNKEL (reference sequence). The ends were cut back, 0 bases at V and 7 bases at J, with 9 bases in the middle. The CDR3 consists of 13 residues.

This clonotype was seen only a few times. The chain recombines TRBV11-2 with TRBJ2-4; D is undetermined. Looked up from germline, CDR1 is SGHAT and CDR2 is FQNNGV. This CDR3 has 18 amino acids. Trimming took off 0 bases at V and 13 bases at J, with 28 bases between the two ends. CDR3 amino acids: CASSLEVGRSGRVFGQYF. CDR3 coding DNA: TGTGCCAGCAGCTTAGAAGTGGGCCGATCAGGTCGGGTCTTTGGGCAGTACTTC.

This chain joins TRBV3-1 and TRBJ2-3; D might be TRBD1 (7 bases). The V gene's germline CDR1 is LGHDT and CDR2 YNNKEL (reference sequence). This CDR3 region has 15 residues. V was pared by 4 bases and J by 5 bases, with 16 bases between. In DNA form, the CDR3 reads TGTGCCAGCAGCCCCTGGGGCAGGGGGGAAGATACGCAGTATTTT. This translates into CASSPWGRGEDTQYF.

This clonotype was detected only a few times. The chain has TRBV7-2 and TRBJ2-5; D might be TRBD1 or TRBD2, each matching 5 bases. Gene TRBJ2-7 matches the end of the DNA better, so the J call may be wrong. The CDR3 loop spans 14 amino acids. Germline CDR1 is SGHTA and CDR2 is FQGNSA. The DNA of the CDR3 is TGTGCCAGCAGCTTAGATGGGACCGCGAACGAGCAGTACTTC. Its protein is CASSLDGTANEQYF.

The chain is built from TRBV29-1 and TRBJ2-7; 7 positions agree with TRBD2. Per the germline V gene, CDR1 is SQVTM and CDR2 is ANQGSEA. This CDR3 is built from 14 residues. Losses at the gene ends were 7 bases for V and 7 bases for J; bases not matched to a gene: 16. CDR3: CSAKNLAETTEQYF. The DNA for the CDR3 is TGCAGCGCCAAAAACCTAGCGGAGACCACTGAGCAGTACTTC.

This chain links TRBV29-1 with TRBJ2-1; 7 nucleotides agree with TRBD2. This CDR3 is built from 14 residues. V lost 6 bases, J lost 2 bases, and 7 bases stayed unmatched. CDR1 SQVTM and CDR2 ANQGSEA come from the germline V gene. CDR3 loop: CSVVGGSAYNEQFF. The CDR3 bases are TGCAGCGTCGTAGGCGGGAGCGCCTACAATGAGCAGTTCTTC.

This clonotype appeared a few times. The V and J genes are TRBV4-2 and TRBJ1-1; D gene unclear. This CDR3 spans 15 amino acids. Between the trimmed V and J ends, which lost 1 base and 5 bases, there was a span of 14 bases. CDR1 is LGHNA and CDR2 is YNFKEQ in the germline V gene. CDR3 amino acids: CASSQALERVTEAFF. CDR3 in DNA: TGTGCCAGCAGCCAAGCCCTGGAGAGAGTAACTGAAGCTTTCTTT.

In regard to this clonotype: The germline gene is not matched at one end of the junction; a read error may be the cause. V and J are TRBV4-2 and TRBJ2-5, with 8 bases fitting TRBD1. The better agreement between TRBJ2-7 and the DNA end casts doubt on the J call. Germline V lookup: CDR1 LGHNA, CDR2 YNFKEQ. The CDR3 runs 13 residues. CDR3 DNA sequence: TGTGCCAGCAGACAAGATGGGACAGGCGAGCAGTACTTC. It encodes CASRQDGTGEQYF.